This T cell receptor beta chain appears in the sequencing data of a study of blood T cell repertoires in COVID-19. About the study: The United States, Italy and Spain supplied acute and convalescent COVID-19 samples. The cDNA or gDNA used as material had been derived from T cells, B-cell-depleted T cells, or PBMCs.

Authors' data handling: Counts of nucleated cells, estimated from reference gene primer amplification, were obtained. Here immunoSEQ multiplex PCR was the method, and the copy in TCRdb shows in-frame clones only, minus some. From that table come the V and J calls and clone size; the DNA was used to work out D and trimming. The sample records some 97,000 clones, 85% to 90% being singletons. The germline gives CDR1 WNHNN, CDR2 SYGVQD (reference sequence). V lost 7 bases and J lost 2; bases outside the gene matches: 4. The CDR3 runs to 14 residues. The clonotype originates from a human donor in a cohort sampled during active COVID-19. The chain links TRBV10-1 to TRBJ2-7, with 11 bases fitting TRBD1. The sequenced material came from peripheral blood. The CDR3 here is CASTPGQGAYEQYF. Here the CDR3 DNA reads TGCGCCAGCACCCCGGGACAGGGGGCCTACGAGCAGTACTTC.